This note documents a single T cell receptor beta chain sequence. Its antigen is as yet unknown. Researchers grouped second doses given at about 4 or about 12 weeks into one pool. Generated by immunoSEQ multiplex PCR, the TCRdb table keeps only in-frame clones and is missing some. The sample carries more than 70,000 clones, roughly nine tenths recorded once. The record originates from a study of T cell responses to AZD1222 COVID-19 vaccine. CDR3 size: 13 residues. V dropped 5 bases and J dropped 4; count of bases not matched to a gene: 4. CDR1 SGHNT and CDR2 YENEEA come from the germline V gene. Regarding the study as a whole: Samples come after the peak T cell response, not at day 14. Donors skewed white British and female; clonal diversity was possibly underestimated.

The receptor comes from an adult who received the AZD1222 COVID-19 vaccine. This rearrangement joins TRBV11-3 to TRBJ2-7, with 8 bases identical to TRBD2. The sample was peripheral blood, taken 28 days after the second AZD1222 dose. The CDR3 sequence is CASSPGLGYEQYF. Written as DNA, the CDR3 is TGTGCCAGCAGCCCGGGACTAGGGTACGAGCAGTACTTC.